These T cell receptor beta chains were read from a single sample in a study of blood T cell repertoires in COVID-19. Profiled with immunoSEQ multiplex PCR; TCRdb holds only in-frame clones, not every one. The data show some 200,000 clones, around four fifths seen once. Input material: PBMCs or T cells enriched from blood (not recorded which). The receptors derive from a woman between 50 and 59 years old who had recovered from COVID-19. The CDR3 runs from the conserved cysteine through the conserved F or W. Fields, in order: V gene, CDR3 length, J gene, CDR3 protein.

V: TRBV6-5; length: 13; J: TRBJ1-5; CDR3: CATGQAYNQPQHF
V: TRBV18; length: 14; J: TRBJ2-2; CDR3: CASGPGQGVRELFF
V: TRBV29-1; length: 13; J: TRBJ1-1; CDR3: CSIRQGANTEAFF
V: TRBV6-5; length: 14; J: TRBJ2-1; CDR3: CASSYQDSNNEQFF
V: TRBV20-1; length: 11; J: TRBJ1-2; CDR3: CIWDRTLSGTF
V: TRBV11-2; length: 15; J: TRBJ1-4; CDR3: CASSPHRAGGEKLFF
V: TRBV29-1; length: 13; J: TRBJ1-1; CDR3: CSVPDGRATEAFF
V: TRBV19; length: 15; J: TRBJ1-5; CDR3: CASSMRRQGQEPQHF
V: TRBV5-4; length: 16; J: TRBJ2-7; CDR3: CASSLGGAGGPYEQYF
V: TRBV7-8; length: 12; J: TRBJ1-5; CDR3: CASSFDFGPQHF
V: TRBV4-1; length: 16; J: TRBJ1-5; CDR3: CASSQDLGTAIKPQHF
V: TRBV4-1; length: 18; J: TRBJ2-2; CDR3: CASSQGGPGVANTGELFF
V: TRBV11-2; length: 18; J: TRBJ2-1; CDR3: CASSLEGGGRVSYNEQFF
V: TRBV18; length: 13; J: TRBJ2-5; CDR3: CASSPTAQETQYF
V: TRBV11-2; length: 13; J: TRBJ1-1; CDR3: CASSLQGGTEAFF
V: TRBV7-2; length: 13; J: TRBJ2-7; CDR3: CASSPGAYYEQYF
V: TRBV7-6; length: 16; J: TRBJ2-5; CDR3: CASSLGQSALQETQYF
V: TRBV28; length: 15; J: TRBJ2-3; CDR3: CASSLRQGLADTQYF
V: TRBV12-3/TRBV12-4; length: 13; J: TRBJ1-1; CDR3: CASSLAYHTEAFF
V: TRBV6-5; length: 14; J: TRBJ1-5; CDR3: CASRSSGLNQPQHF
V: TRBV9; length: 15; J: TRBJ1-2; CDR3: CASSKGGTGRDGYTF
V: TRBV4-1; length: 17; J: TRBJ2-6; CDR3: CASSQSPGGSGANVLTF
V: TRBV5-1; length: 16; J: TRBJ2-2; CDR3: CASSPGTTFNTGELFF
V: TRBV7-9; length: 17; J: TRBJ2-2; CDR3: CASSLGLAGVGTGELFF
V: TRBV2; length: 18; J: TRBJ2-3; CDR3: CASSAGLGAGVGTDTQYF
V: TRBV7-8; length: 16; J: TRBJ1-3; CDR3: CASSSTELSSGNTIYF
V: TRBV19; length: 18; J: TRBJ1-2; CDR3: CASSLGATGAFRVGGYTF